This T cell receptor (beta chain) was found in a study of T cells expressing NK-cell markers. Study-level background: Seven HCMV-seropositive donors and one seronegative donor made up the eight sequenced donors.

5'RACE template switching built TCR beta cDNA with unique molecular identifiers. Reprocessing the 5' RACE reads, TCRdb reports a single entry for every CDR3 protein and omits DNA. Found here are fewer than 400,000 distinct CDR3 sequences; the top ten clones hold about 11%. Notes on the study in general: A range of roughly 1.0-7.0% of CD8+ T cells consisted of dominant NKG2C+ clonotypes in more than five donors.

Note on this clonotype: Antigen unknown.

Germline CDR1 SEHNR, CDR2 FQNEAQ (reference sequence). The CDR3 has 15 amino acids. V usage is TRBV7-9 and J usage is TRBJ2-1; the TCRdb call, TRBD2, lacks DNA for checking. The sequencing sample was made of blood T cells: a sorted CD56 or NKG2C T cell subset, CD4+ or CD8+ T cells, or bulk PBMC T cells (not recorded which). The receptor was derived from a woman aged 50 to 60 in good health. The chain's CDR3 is CASSTTSPTLGEQFF.